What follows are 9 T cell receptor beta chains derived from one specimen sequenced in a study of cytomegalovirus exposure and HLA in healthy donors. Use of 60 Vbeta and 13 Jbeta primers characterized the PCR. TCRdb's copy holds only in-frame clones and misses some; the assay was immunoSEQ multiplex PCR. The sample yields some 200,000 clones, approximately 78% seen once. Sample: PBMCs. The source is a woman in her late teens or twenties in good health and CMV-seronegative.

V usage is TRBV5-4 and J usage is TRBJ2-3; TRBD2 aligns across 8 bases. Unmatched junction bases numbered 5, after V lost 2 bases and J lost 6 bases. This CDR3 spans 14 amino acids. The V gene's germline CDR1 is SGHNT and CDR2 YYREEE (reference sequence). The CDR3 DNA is TGTGCCAGCAGCTTTGGCGGGGGGCACGATACGCAGTATTTT. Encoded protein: CASSFGGGHDTQYF. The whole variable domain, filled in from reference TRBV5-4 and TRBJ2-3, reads ETGVTQSPTHLIKTRGQQVTLRCSSQSGHNTVSWYQQALGQGPQFIFQYYREEENGRGNFPPRFSGLQFPNYSSELNVNALELDDSALYLCASSFGGGHDTQYFGPGTRLTVL.

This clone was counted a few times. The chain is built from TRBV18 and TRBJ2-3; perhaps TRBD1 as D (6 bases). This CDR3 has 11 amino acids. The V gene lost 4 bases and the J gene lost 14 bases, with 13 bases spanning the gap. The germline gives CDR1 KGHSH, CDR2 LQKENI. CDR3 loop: CASSLRQALYF. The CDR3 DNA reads TGTGCCAGCTCACTTAGACAGGCCCTGTATTTT.

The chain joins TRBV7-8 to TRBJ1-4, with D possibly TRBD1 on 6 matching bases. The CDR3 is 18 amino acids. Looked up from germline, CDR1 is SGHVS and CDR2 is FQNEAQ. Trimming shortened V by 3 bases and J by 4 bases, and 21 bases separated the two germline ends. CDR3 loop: CASSLPAGAGPVNEKLFF. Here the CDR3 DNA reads TGTGCCAGCAGCTTGCCAGCGGGGGCGGGGCCCGTTAATGAAAAACTGTTTTTT.

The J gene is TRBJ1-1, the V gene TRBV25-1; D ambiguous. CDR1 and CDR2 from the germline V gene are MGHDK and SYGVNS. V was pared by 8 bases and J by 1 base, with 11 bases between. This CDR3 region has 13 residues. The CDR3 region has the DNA TGTGCCAGCTCGTGGTCGGGGAACACTGAAGCTTTCTTT. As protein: CASSWSGNTEAFF. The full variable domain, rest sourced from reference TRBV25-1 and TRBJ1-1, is EADIYQTPRYLVIGTGKKITLECSQTMGHDKMYWYQQDPGMELHLIHYSYGVNSTEKGDLSSESTVSRIRTEHFPLTLESARPSHTSQYLCASSWSGNTEAFFGQGTRLTVV.

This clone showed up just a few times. The CDR3 sequence: CASSLEDRNTDTQYF. As DNA, the CDR3 is TGTGCCAGCAGCTTAGAGGACAGAAACACAGATACGCAGTATTTT. J is TRBJ2-3 and V is TRBV7-6; tentatively, D is TRBD1 (6 bases). The V end lost 1 base, the J end lost 2 bases, and 10 bases lay between the germline ends. Germline CDR1 reads SGHVS; CDR2 reads FNYEAQ. This CDR3 spans 15 amino acids.

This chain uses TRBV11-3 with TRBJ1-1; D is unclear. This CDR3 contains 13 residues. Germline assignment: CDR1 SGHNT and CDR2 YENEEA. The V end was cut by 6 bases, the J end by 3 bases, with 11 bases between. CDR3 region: CASSRQRDTEAFF. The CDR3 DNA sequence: TGTGCCAGCAGTCGTCAGCGGGACACTGAAGCTTTCTTT.

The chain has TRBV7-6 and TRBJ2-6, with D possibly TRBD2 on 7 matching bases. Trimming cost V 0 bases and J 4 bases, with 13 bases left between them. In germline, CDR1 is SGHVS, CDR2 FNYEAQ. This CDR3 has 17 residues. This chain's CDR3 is CASSLAGGPIGANVLTF. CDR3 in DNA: TGTGCCAGCAGCTTAGCGGGGGGGCCCATAGGGGCCAACGTCCTGACTTTC.

Here the CDR3 reads CASSLGTGISSYEQYF. In DNA form, the CDR3 reads TGTGCCAGCTCACTCGGGACAGGGATAAGCTCCTACGAGCAGTACTTC. The chain combines TRBV18 with TRBJ2-7, with 9 bases aligning to TRBD1. The V gene end was trimmed by 4 bases and the J gene end by 0 bases; junction bases not matched to a gene: 7. This CDR3 spans 16 amino acids. Germline CDR1 KGHSH, CDR2 LQKENI.

CDR3 in DNA: TGCAGCGTGGACTATCCCACGCAGTATTTT. It translates to CSVDYPTQYF. This chain connects TRBV29-1 to TRBJ2-3, with D possibly TRBD2 on 6 matching bases. CDR3 length: 10 amino acids. CDR1 and CDR2 (germline): SQVTM, ANQGSEA. Trimming left V 6 bases short and J 9 bases short, with 10 bases between.